This passage covers 32 T cell receptor beta chains from one sample sequenced in a study of persistence of HIV-infected CD4 T cells (dated by TCRdb to the early 2020s). What this sample's treatment or condition label stands for: suppressive antiretroviral therapy. Cells were stimulated with anti-CD3/anti-CD28 magnetic beads as a nonspecific positive control representing the CD4+ T cell repertoire. Responding CD4+ T cells were sorted by upregulation of both CD40 ligand and CD69. The immunoSEQ hsTCRB assay version 4, run in survey mode, was used to sequence TCRbeta repertoires from genomic DNA. TCRdb carries this immuneACCESS record with in-frame sequences only. Its versions omit some clonotypes, under half of them owing to an unresolved V gene in the studies checked, with the rest unexplained. For this sample the table gives about 45,000 clones, of which about nine tenths were detected only once. The ten largest clones add up to 0.4% to 0.5% of the sample.

These receptors have no identified antigens. The input for sequencing was CD4+ T cells sorted from PBMCs after approximately 19-hour stimulation, taken from a patient who received antiretroviral therapy. The intended sense of this specimen's cell subset or site label: CD40L+CD69+ CD4 T cells responding to anti-CD3/anti-CD28 beads, representing the overall repertoire. All receptors derive from an adult woman with HIV who was CMV-seropositive.

V gene TRBV6-1 combines with J gene TRBJ2-5; the D call may be TRBD1 or TRBD2 (7 bases each). CDR3 length: 16 amino acids. Trimming left V 4 bases short and J 4 bases short, with 19 bases between. Germline-derived CDR1 and CDR2 are MNHNS and SASEGT. The CDR3, as DNA: TGTGCCAGCAGTGCAAACTTCAGGGGGGGTCGAGAGACCCAGTACTTC. The encoded protein is CASSANFRGGRETQYF.

The chain combines TRBV5-4 with TRBJ1-2; D might be TRBD1 (5 bases). The V gene's germline CDR1 is SGHNT and CDR2 YYREEE (reference sequence). Trimming pared 7 bases from V and 8 bases from J, leaving 15 bases between. The CDR3 sequence is 12 residues long. The CDR3 DNA reads TGTGCCAGCGGCCCAATCGGGGACGGCTACACCTTC. It specifies CASGPIGDGYTF.

The chain has TRBV18 and TRBJ2-7; D unresolved. From germline, CDR1 is KGHSH and CDR2 LQKENI. The CDR3 has 13 amino acids. V was cut by 3 bases and J by 2 bases, with 8 bases left in between. DNA for the CDR3: TGTGCCAGCTCACCGGTGGGTCCCTACGAGCAGTACGTC. Its translation is CASSPVGPYEQYV.

This clone has a single count. The chain is built from TRBV27 and TRBJ1-1, with D perhaps TRBD1 (6 bases). Germline V gives CDR1 MNHEY, CDR2 SMNVEV (reference sequence). V dropped 10 bases and J dropped 0 bases, with 18 bases sitting between them. The CDR3 spans 15 residues. CDR3 DNA sequence: TGTGCCACCTACCCCGGGGGCTACGTGAACACTGAAGCTTTCTTT. Translated, it gives CATYPGGYVNTEAFF.

The chain links TRBV7-9 to TRBJ2-3; possible D gene TRBD1, 5 bases. Germline values: CDR1 SEHNR, CDR2 FQNEAQ (reference sequence). This CDR3 is built from 16 residues. Trimming removed 5 bases from V and 0 bases from J, with 15 bases in between. CDR3 amino acids: CASSRIRAYSTDTQYF. DNA for the CDR3: TGTGCCAGCAGCCGCATCAGGGCCTACAGCACAGATACGCAGTATTTT.

The chain combines TRBV3-1 (or the pseudogene TRBV3-2) with TRBJ1-1; TRBD1 matches at 8 bases. From germline, CDR1 is LGHDT and CDR2 YNNKEL (reference sequence). Trimming at V came to 6 bases and at J to 9 bases, leaving 6 bases not matched to a gene. This CDR3 region has 12 residues. CDR3 in amino acids: CASSSGQGKAFF. CDR3 in DNA: TGTGCCAGCAGTTCAGGACAGGGTAAAGCTTTCTTT.

The J gene is TRBJ1-5, the V gene TRBV12-3 or TRBV12-4; D is ambiguous. This CDR3 is 13 amino acids long. V lost 5 bases, J lost 7 bases, and 12 bases lay in between. The CDR3 is CASSAEAGQPQHF. Here the CDR3 DNA reads TGTGCCAGCAGTGCGGAGGCTGGGCAGCCCCAGCATTTT.

The chain recombines TRBV19 with TRBJ2-7; 8 nucleotides match TRBD1. The CDR3 runs 15 residues. V dropped 7 bases and J dropped 2; count of bases not matched to a gene: 10. Germline V gene sequence: CDR1 LNHDA, CDR2 SQIVND (reference sequence). The CDR3: CASKPRTGRTYEQYF. The CDR3 nucleotides are TGTGCCAGTAAACCCAGGACAGGGCGCACCTACGAGCAGTACTTC.

The chain combines TRBV9 with TRBJ1-6; possibly TRBD1 for D (5 bases). Germline CDR1 SGDLS, CDR2 YYNGEE. The CDR3 contains 14 residues. V was trimmed by 4 bases and J by 7 bases, leaving 12 bases between them. The CDR3 region has the DNA TGTGCCAGCAGCCTACAGGATACAAATTCACCCCTCCACTTT. It translates to CASSLQDTNSPLHF.

The genes are TRBV5-1 and TRBJ1-2; D uncertain. This CDR3 region has 14 residues. Germline lookup yields CDR1 SGHRS and CDR2 YFSETQ. Trimming removed 1 base from V and 0 bases from J, with 7 bases in between. CDR3 protein: CASSLQTSNYGYTF. The DNA of the CDR3 is TGCGCCAGCAGCTTGCAGACATCTAACTATGGCTACACCTTC.

The chain joins TRBV30 to TRBJ1-2; no clear D gene. Germline V gene lookup returns CDR1 GTSNPN and CDR2 SVGIG (reference sequence). V was trimmed by 0 bases and J by 2 bases, leaving 10 bases between them. This CDR3 comprises 14 residues. The CDR3 sequence: CAWSVRRVNYGYTF. As DNA, the CDR3 is TGTGCCTGGAGTGTACGAAGGGTGAACTATGGCTACACCTTC.

The chain carries TRBV2 and TRBJ2-3, with TRBD2 matching over 8 bases. This CDR3 is 17 amino acids long. The germline V gene encodes CDR1 SNHLY and CDR2 FYNNEI. V lost 2 bases to trimming and J lost 4 bases; unmatched junction nucleotides: 11. The CDR3 coding sequence is TGTGCCAGCAGTGAATTGAACGGGGGGGCTGGGGCAGATACGCAGTATTTT. Residues: CASSELNGGAGADTQYF.

This rearrangement joins TRBV7-9 to TRBJ2-3; D might be TRBD1 (5 bases). The germline V gene encodes CDR1 SEHNR and CDR2 FQNEAQ (reference sequence). This CDR3 contains 16 residues. V was pared by 0 bases and J by 1 base, with 11 bases between. For the CDR3, the DNA is TGTGCCAGCAGCTTAGCGAAGGGGATTGGCACAGATACGCAGTATTTT. Protein: CASSLAKGIGTDTQYF.

The chain joins TRBV6-1 to TRBJ2-7; D ambiguous. Germline-derived CDR1 and CDR2 are MNHNS and SASEGT. V lost 3 bases and J 5 bases, leaving 11 bases between the germline ends. The CDR3 runs to 13 residues. The CDR3 here is CASSDSRVDEQYV. The DNA of the CDR3 is TGTGCCAGCAGTGATTCTCGCGTGGACGAGCAGTACGTC.

This clone has only a few counts. The V call is TRBV27, the J call TRBJ1-4, with a weak D call TRBD1 (6 bases). This CDR3 contains 14 residues. CDR1 MNHEY and CDR2 SMNVEV come from the germline V gene (reference sequence). Trimming left V 2 bases short and J 8 bases short, with 12 bases between. CDR3: CASSLDRWGEKLFF. The CDR3 DNA sequence: TGTGCCAGCAGTTTAGACAGGTGGGGGGAAAAACTGTTTTTT.

The V and J genes are TRBV2 and TRBJ2-2; 7 nucleotides match TRBD1. The CDR3 runs 14 residues. The V and J ends lost 6 bases and 6 bases, in that order; junction bases with no gene match: 7. Germline values: CDR1 SNHLY, CDR2 FYNNEI. Written as DNA, the CDR3 is TGTGCCAGCAGCTTGAGACAGGGCCCCGGGGAGCTGTTTTTT. Translation: CASSLRQGPGELFF. Drawing the rest from reference TRBV2 and TRBJ2-2, the complete variable domain is EPEVTQTPSHQVTQMGQEVILRCVPISNHLYFYWYRQILGQKVEFLVSFYNNEISEKSEIFDDQFSVERPDGSNFTLKIRSTKLEDSAMYFCASSLRQGPGELFFGEGSRLTVL.

The chain employs TRBV24-1 and TRBJ2-1, with 12 nucleotides matching TRBD2. The CDR3 extends over 17 amino acids. Germline V CDR1 and CDR2: KGHDR, SFDVKD. The junction had 6 bases not matched to a gene; V was cut back by 0 bases and J by 7 bases. CDR3 in DNA: TGTGCCACCAGTGATTTGGCTAGCGGGGGGGCCAGGAATGAGCAGTTCTTC. This gives the protein CATSDLASGGARNEQFF.

This sequence joins TRBV6-5 and TRBJ2-7; 10 nucleotides align to TRBD1. The CDR3 spans 15 residues. The trim removed 6 bases at V and 1 base at J, leaving 6 bases unmatched. Germline V gene data show CDR1 as MNHEY and CDR2 as SVGAGI. The CDR3 here is CASSRRDRGSYEQYF. As DNA, the CDR3 is TGTGCCAGCAGCCGCCGGGACAGGGGATCCTACGAGCAGTACTTC.

The chain recombines TRBV29-1 with TRBJ1-1; D unclear. The V end was cut by 0 bases, the J end by 3 bases, with 8 bases between. There are 13 residues in the CDR3. Per the germline V gene, CDR1 is SQVTM and CDR2 is ANQGSEA. This CDR3 is CSVEEPRHTEAFF. CDR3 nucleotides: TGCAGCGTTGAAGAACCCAGGCACACTGAAGCTTTCTTT.

This clone showed up just a few times. The CDR3 loop reads CASSLNPTGVDTEAFF. CDR3 DNA sequence: TGCGCCAGCAGCTTGAACCCGACAGGGGTTGACACTGAAGCTTTCTTT. The V gene is TRBV5-1, the J gene TRBJ1-1; 8 nucleotides line up with TRBD1. The ends lost 1 base at V and 3 bases at J; junction bases unmatched: 8. This CDR3 spans 16 amino acids. The germline V gene has CDR1 SGHRS and CDR2 YFSETQ.

The chain employs TRBV9 and TRBJ1-6, with D maybe TRBD1 (6 bases). CDR1 is SGDLS, CDR2 YYNGEE, per germline. The CDR3 spans 14 residues. Trimming took off 3 bases at V and 12 bases at J, with 16 bases between the two ends. In nucleotides, the CDR3 is TGTGCCAGCAGCGCAAGGGACACGGTCGGACCCCTCCACTTT. Residues: CASSARDTVGPLHF.

In this sample, this clone turned up once. The CDR3 nucleotides read TGTGCCAGCAGTTACTCCACCACAGATACGCAGTATTTT. It translates to CASSYSTTDTQYF. J is TRBJ2-3 and V is TRBV6-2 or TRBV6-3; no reliable D call. CDR3 length: 13 residues. Between the trimmed V and J ends, which lost 0 bases and 2 bases, there was a span of 3 bases. Germline CDR1 and CDR2: MNHEY and SVGEGT.

The rearrangement links TRBV11-3 to TRBJ2-5; a possible D gene is TRBD2 (6 bases). There are 15 residues in the CDR3. Trimming left V 1 base short and J 4 bases short, with 13 bases between. Germline lookup yields CDR1 SGHNT and CDR2 YENEEA. CDR3 residues: CASSLAAGTGETQYF. The CDR3 nucleotides are TGTGCCAGCAGCTTAGCTGCCGGGACTGGAGAGACCCAGTACTTC.

Here the CDR3 reads CATSDSTTGLSSHTQYF. DNA of the CDR3: TGTGCCACCAGTGATTCGACCACGGGCCTATCATCCCATACGCAGTATTTT. The chain joins TRBV24-1 to TRBJ2-3; D gene unclear. V lost 2 bases and J lost 7, with 21 bases in between. Germline V gene sequence: CDR1 KGHDR, CDR2 SFDVKD. This CDR3 spans 17 amino acids.

V gene TRBV4-1 combines with J gene TRBJ1-2, with TRBD1 as a possible D gene (5 bases). Deletions cut 1 base from V and 3 bases from J, with 12 bases between. Germline CDR1 and CDR2: MGHRA and YSYEKL. This CDR3 is built from 15 residues. In nucleotides, the CDR3 is TGCGCCAGCAGCCAAGGACAGCATCTTTACTATGGCTACACCTTC. The encoded protein is CASSQGQHLYYGYTF.

This clone occurred once. The CDR3 loop is CASSELGGGNTIYF. CDR3 bases: TGTGCCAGCAGTGAATTAGGGGGCGGAAACACCATATATTTT. V and J are TRBV6-1 and TRBJ1-3; TRBD1 matches 7 bases. CDR3 length: 14 residues. Germline V gene lookup returns CDR1 MNHNS and CDR2 SASEGT. J gave up 4 bases and V 2 bases, and 2 bases lay outside the gene matches.

This rearrangement joins TRBV30 to TRBJ1-5; a weak D match, TRBD1 (6 bases). The CDR3 length is 14 residues. Germline values: CDR1 GTSNPN, CDR2 SVGIG (reference sequence). Between the trimmed V and J ends, which lost 0 bases and 4 bases, there was a span of 10 bases. CDR3 residues: CAWSVGGRNQPQHF. CDR3 nucleotide sequence: TGTGCCTGGAGTGTTGGGGGCCGAAATCAGCCCCAGCATTTT.

The rearrangement joins TRBV6-5 to TRBJ2-5; 8 bases match TRBD2. The V and J ends lost 10 bases and 5 bases, in that order; junction bases with no gene match: 9. The germline gives CDR1 MNHEY, CDR2 SVGAGI. The CDR3 sequence is 13 residues long. The CDR3: CATQRGWGETQYF. The CDR3 DNA reads TGTGCCACCCAGCGGGGGTGGGGGGAGACCCAGTACTTC.

This chain connects TRBV5-1 to TRBJ2-3; the D is unclear. The V and J ends lost 7 bases and 0 bases respectively, with 12 bases between them. Per the germline V gene, CDR1 is SGHRS and CDR2 is YFSETQ. This CDR3 spans 14 amino acids. The CDR3 nucleotides read TGCGCCAGCGGTGCAAGTTCTAGCACAGATACGCAGTATTTT. Translated, it gives CASGASSSTDTQYF.

This chain joins TRBV4-2 and TRBJ1-2; D possibly corresponds to TRBD1 (5 bases). This CDR3 comprises 14 residues. Trimming took 4 bases from V and 2 from J, leaving 11 bases between them. CDR1 is LGHNA, CDR2 YNFKEQ, per germline. CDR3 in amino acids: CASSPIRGNYGYTF. In DNA form, the CDR3 reads TGTGCCAGCAGCCCTATTCGGGGGAACTATGGCTACACCTTC.

V gene TRBV5-1 combines with J gene TRBJ2-3; D is perhaps TRBD2 (5 bases). This CDR3 region has 16 residues. Germline V lookup: CDR1 SGHRS, CDR2 YFSETQ. Trimming stripped 4 bases from V and 0 bases from J, with 15 bases between. DNA for the CDR3: TGCGCCAGCAGCCCTGGTGGAGCGGCTAGCACAGATACGCAGTATTTT. Amino acid sequence: CASSPGGAASTDTQYF. The whole variable domain, filled in from reference TRBV5-1 and TRBJ2-3, reads KAGVTQTPRYLIKTRGQQVTLSCSPISGHRSVSWYQQTPGQGLQFLFEYFSETQRNKGNFPGRFSGRQFSNSRSEMNVSTLELGDSALYLCASSPGGAASTDTQYFGPGTRLTVL.

The chain joins TRBV11-2 to TRBJ2-3, with TRBD2 as a possible D gene (6 bases). Germline loops: CDR1 SGHAT, CDR2 FQNNGV. V was pared by 1 base and J by 3 bases, with 17 bases between. There are 17 residues in the CDR3. DNA for the CDR3: TGTGCCAGCAGCTTAGGCCGAGGTGGGGGGATAACAGATACGCAGTATTTT. As protein: CASSLGRGGGITDTQYF.